The sequence of this T cell receptor beta chain was determined in a study of blood T cell repertoires in COVID-19. Study-level background: T cells, B-cell-depleted T cells, or PBMCs provided the cDNA or gDNA that served as material.

Original data processing: Nucleated cell counts were estimated from reference gene primer amplification. Libraries were prepared by immunoSEQ multiplex PCR; TCRdb keeps only in-frame clonotypes and omits some of them. V and J calls and clone size are copied from that table; D and trimming were computed from the DNA. Among some 300,000 clones listed, around 92% were seen once. The CDR3 totals 15 residues. V gave up 3 bases and J gave up 6 bases, with 12 bases separating them. Germline CDR1 reads SGHAT; CDR2 reads FQNNGV. The source is a woman between 50 and 59 years old who had been exposed to COVID-19. The chain employs TRBV11-2 and TRBJ1-6, with D unresolved. Specimen: PBMCs or T cells enriched from blood (not recorded which). Written as DNA, the CDR3 is TGTGCCAGCAGCTTTGAGGCAGGACTTAATTCACCCCTCCACTTT. Amino acids: CASSFEAGLNSPLHF.